These T cell receptor beta chains were read from a single sample in a study of T cell changes during pregnancy in multiple sclerosis. Sequencing used immunoSEQ multiplex PCR; TCRdb keeps in-frame clones, though not all of them. The repertoire holds tens of thousands of clones, about nine tenths seen once, with 0.16% in the top ten. This material consisted of CD4+ T cells from peripheral blood mononuclear cells, taken after pregnancy. The origin of the receptors is a female donor in good health, enrolled as a control in a pregnancy study. The CDR3 runs from the conserved cysteine through the conserved F or W. D genes are given only for firm matches. A clone size is listed for some rows: how often the clone was seen (once, few, many), or a class if it is expanded.

CDR3 protein	CDR3 DNA	J gene	clone size	V gene	D gene
CASSVDSVYEQYF	TGTGCCAGCAGTGTGGACAGCGTCTACGAGCAGTACTTC	TRBJ2-7	NA	TRBV7-8	NA
CASSGGLAVTGELFF	TGTGCCAGCAGCGGAGGACTAGCCGTCACCGGGGAGCTGTTTTTT	TRBJ2-2	NA	TRBV9	TRBD2
CAHTGDYGYTF	TGTGCCCACACGGGGGACTATGGCTACACCTTC	TRBJ1-2	NA	TRBV6-4	NA
CASSFSGGARTQYF	TGTGCCAGCAGCTTTAGCGGGGGGGCTCGTACGCAGTATTTT	TRBJ2-3	NA	TRBV7-3	TRBD2
CASSYSGQSNQPQHF	TGTGCCAGCAGTTACTCGGGCCAGAGCAATCAGCCCCAGCATTTT	TRBJ1-5	NA	TRBV6-5	NA
CASSQEQGARSTIYF	TGCGCCAGCAGCCAAGAACAGGGGGCGCGGAGCACCATATATTTT	TRBJ1-3	NA	TRBV4-1	TRBD1
CASSPAQDSGNTIYF	TGTGCCAGCTCACCAGCGCAGGACTCTGGAAACACCATATATTTT	TRBJ1-3	NA	TRBV18	NA
CASSLRSGGQNTGELFF	TGTGCCAGCAGCCTGCGGAGCGGGGGGCAAAACACCGGGGAGCTGTTTTTT	TRBJ2-2	NA	TRBV14	TRBD2
CASSSPGTGSYEQYF	TGTGCCAGCAGTTCCCCCGGGACAGGGTCCTACGAGCAGTACTTC	TRBJ2-7	NA	TRBV28	TRBD1
CASSLVRDRRSPLHF	TGTGCCAGCAGCTTAGTCCGGGACAGGCGTTCACCCCTCCACTTT	TRBJ1-6	NA	TRBV7-2	TRBD1
CASSLASRDSGAKNIQYF	TGCGCCAGCAGCTTGGCCTCCCGGGACAGTGGAGCCAAAAACATTCAGTACTTC	TRBJ2-4	NA	TRBV5-1	TRBD1
CASSLAGQGIRQPQHF	TGTGCCAGCAGCTTAGCGGGACAGGGGATAAGGCAGCCCCAGCATTTT	TRBJ1-5	NA	TRBV11-2	TRBD1
CASKLAGGPDEQFF	TGTGCCAGCAAGCTAGCGGGGGGGCCTGATGAGCAGTTCTTC	TRBJ2-1	NA	TRBV7-2	TRBD2
CASTLGLAGRADTQYF	TGTGCCAGCACTTTGGGGCTAGCGGGTCGTGCAGATACGCAGTATTTT	TRBJ2-3	NA	TRBV5-6	TRBD2
CASSSFGRRNQPQHF	TGTGCCAGCAGTTCCTTTGGCCGCCGCAATCAGCCCCAGCATTTT	TRBJ1-5	NA	TRBV28	NA
CASSAFRGGGEKLFF	TGTGCCAGCAGCGCCTTCCGGGGAGGAGGAGAAAAACTGTTTTTT	TRBJ1-4	NA	TRBV7-2	NA
CAISDGGLNTEAFF	TGTGCCATCAGTGACGGCGGGCTGAACACTGAAGCTTTCTTT	TRBJ1-1	NA	TRBV10-3	NA
CAWSGLYRTDYGYTF	TGTGCCTGGAGTGGCCTCTATCGAACAGATTATGGCTACACCTTC	TRBJ1-2	NA	TRBV30	NA
CASTPETELYEQYF	TGTGCCAGTACCCCTGAGACAGAACTTTACGAGCAGTACTTC	TRBJ2-7	NA	TRBV19	NA
CASKGGGWANEQFF	TGTGCCAGCAAAGGAGGGGGCTGGGCAAATGAGCAGTTCTTC	TRBJ2-1	NA	TRBV28	NA
CASGQKLYGYTF	TGTGCCAGTGGACAGAAGCTCTATGGCTACACCTTC	TRBJ1-2	NA	TRBV28	NA
CASSFMSEALHF	TGTGCCAGCAGTTTCATGAGTGAGGCCCTCCACTTT	TRBJ1-6	few	TRBV6-6	NA
CASSELRTQYF	TGTGCCAGCAGTGAACTGAGGACCCAGTACTTC	TRBJ2-5	NA	TRBV2	NA
CASSLNRARGETQYF	TGTGCCAGCAGCTTAAACAGGGCCAGGGGAGAGACCCAGTACTTC	TRBJ2-5	NA	TRBV7-3	NA
CASSRQGVNTEAFF	TGTGCCAGCAGCCGACAGGGGGTGAATACTGAAGCTTTCTTT	TRBJ1-1	NA	TRBV7-6	TRBD1
CASSLAGLDGYTF	TGTGCCAGCAGCTTAGCCGGGTTGGATGGCTACACCTTC	TRBJ1-2	few	TRBV7-3	NA
CASSRRSSYNSPLHF	TGTGCCAGCAGTCGGCGGAGCTCCTATAATTCACCCCTCCACTTT	TRBJ1-6	NA	TRBV9	NA
CASKVESKNTEAFF	TGTGCCAGCAAGGTGGAGTCGAAGAACACTGAAGCTTTCTTT	TRBJ1-1	NA	TRBV2	NA
CASSFLPTGGSNSPLHF	TGTGCCAGCAGCTTTTTGCCGACGGGAGGGAGTAATTCACCCCTCCACTTT	TRBJ1-6	NA	TRBV11-2	NA
CASSPPGHPEQYF	TGTGCCAGCTCACCACCTGGCCACCCCGAGCAGTACTTC	TRBJ2-7	NA	TRBV18	NA
CASSPEQGTMNTEAFF	TGTGCCAGCTCACCGGAACAGGGGACAATGAACACTGAAGCTTTCTTT	TRBJ1-1	NA	TRBV18	TRBD1
CASSGTGANGAFF	TGTGCCAGCAGTGGCACAGGGGCCAACGGGGCTTTCTTT	TRBJ1-1	few	TRBV27	TRBD1
CASSSMAGLLTGSYEQYF	TGTGCCAGCAGCTCGATGGCGGGACTACTTACAGGGTCCTACGAGCAGTACTTC	TRBJ2-7	NA	TRBV7-2	NA
CASSGRGSYEQYF	TGTGCCAGCTCAGGGCGGGGCTCCTACGAGCAGTACTTC	TRBJ2-7	NA	TRBV18	NA
CAWNKDRRFGNTIYF	TGTGCCTGGAACAAGGACAGGAGGTTTGGAAACACCATATATTTT	TRBJ1-3	NA	TRBV30	TRBD1
CASSPRRGKAFF	TGTGCCAGCAGCCCGCGGAGGGGCAAAGCTTTCTTT	TRBJ1-1	NA	TRBV7-8	NA
CATVVRQALNTEAFF	TGTGCCACCGTGGTCAGACAGGCGCTCAACACTGAAGCTTTCTTT	TRBJ1-1	once	TRBV28	NA
CASSPRTGGGYGYTF	TGTGCCAGCAGTCCACGGACAGGGGGAGGTTATGGCTACACCTTC	TRBJ1-2	NA	TRBV27	TRBD1
CASSLGGTGLSSPLHF	TGTGCCAGCAGCTTAGGGGGGACAGGTCTTTCTTCACCCCTCCACTTT	TRBJ1-6	NA	TRBV7-2	TRBD1
CASTLGGETDTQYF	TGTGCCAGCACTTTAGGTGGGGAGACAGATACGCAGTATTTT	TRBJ2-3	NA	TRBV2	NA
CASSLMGQGAKTEAFF	TGTGCCAGCAGCTTAATGGGACAGGGGGCTAAAACTGAAGCTTTCTTT	TRBJ1-1	NA	TRBV7-9	TRBD1
CASSLISSGGRGTGELFF	TGTGCCAGCAGCTTGATATCTAGCGGGGGCCGGGGCACCGGGGAGCTGTTTTTT	TRBJ2-2	NA	TRBV5-6	TRBD2
CASSPYVKRDGELFF	TGTGCCAGCAGCCCCTACGTGAAGCGAGACGGGGAGCTGTTTTTT	TRBJ2-2	NA	TRBV13	NA
CASSGGLAVRNEQFF	TGTGCCAGCAGTGGGGGGCTAGCGGTAAGGAATGAGCAGTTCTTC	TRBJ2-1	NA	TRBV2	NA
CASSSRQGPNTGELFF	TGTGCCAGCAGCTCCCGACAGGGACCGAACACCGGGGAGCTGTTTTTT	TRBJ2-2	NA	TRBV5-4	TRBD1
CASSPPGGRTEAFF	TGTGCCAGCAGCCCCCCGGGGGGGAGGACTGAAGCTTTCTTT	TRBJ1-1	NA	TRBV7-9	NA
CASSLLDSAPSPLHF	TGTGCCAGCAGCTTATTAGACTCGGCCCCCTCACCCCTCCACTTT	TRBJ1-6	NA	TRBV7-2	NA
CASSSGASDANEQFF	TGTGCCAGCAGCTCGGGAGCTAGCGATGCTAATGAGCAGTTCTTC	TRBJ2-1	few	TRBV5-6	NA
CASSLPGTRNSPLHF	TGTGCCAGCAGCCTCCCCGGGACTCGTAATTCACCCCTCCACTTT	TRBJ1-6	NA	TRBV7-8	NA
CASSEDRGISHTEAFF	TGTGCCAGCAGCGAAGACAGGGGGATTAGTCACACTGAAGCTTTCTTT	TRBJ1-1	NA	TRBV9	TRBD1
CASSIGPGGSKNIQYF	TGTGCCAGTAGTATAGGCCCAGGAGGTTCCAAAAACATTCAGTACTTC	TRBJ2-4	NA	TRBV19	NA
CASSGGGGQGSTDTQYF	TGCGCCAGCAGCGGAGGAGGAGGACAGGGAAGCACAGATACGCAGTATTTT	TRBJ2-3	NA	TRBV4-1	TRBD1
CASSLVAGVGQETQYF	TGTGCCAGCAGCTTAGTAGCGGGGGTCGGGCAAGAGACCCAGTACTTC	TRBJ2-5	NA	TRBV7-8	TRBD2
CAWPGQGAPRGHTEAFF	TGTGCCTGGCCGGGACAGGGGGCGCCGAGAGGGCACACTGAAGCTTTCTTT	TRBJ1-1	NA	TRBV30	TRBD1
CASSEGGRPANQPQHF	TGTGCCAGCAGTGAAGGGGGCAGACCGGCAAATCAGCCCCAGCATTTT	TRBJ1-5	NA	TRBV6-1	NA
CASRSQGSNTEAFF	TGTGCCAGCAGGTCTCAGGGGTCGAACACTGAAGCTTTCTTT	TRBJ1-1	NA	TRBV6-5	NA
CASSVSPGDQPQHF	TGTGCCAGTAGTGTCTCACCGGGAGATCAGCCCCAGCATTTT	TRBJ1-5	few	TRBV19	NA
CASSVLLAGAGGYTF	TGTGCCAGCAGCGTACTTTTGGCAGGGGCTGGTGGCTACACCTTC	TRBJ1-2	NA	TRBV9	NA
CASIQTDRGFLEAFF	TGTGCCAGCATCCAGACGGACAGGGGGTTTCTAGAAGCTTTCTTT	TRBJ1-1	once	TRBV7-2	TRBD1
CASSLQGSGSPLHF	TGTGCCAGCAGCTTGCAGGGTTCAGGGTCACCCCTCCACTTT	TRBJ1-6	NA	TRBV13	NA